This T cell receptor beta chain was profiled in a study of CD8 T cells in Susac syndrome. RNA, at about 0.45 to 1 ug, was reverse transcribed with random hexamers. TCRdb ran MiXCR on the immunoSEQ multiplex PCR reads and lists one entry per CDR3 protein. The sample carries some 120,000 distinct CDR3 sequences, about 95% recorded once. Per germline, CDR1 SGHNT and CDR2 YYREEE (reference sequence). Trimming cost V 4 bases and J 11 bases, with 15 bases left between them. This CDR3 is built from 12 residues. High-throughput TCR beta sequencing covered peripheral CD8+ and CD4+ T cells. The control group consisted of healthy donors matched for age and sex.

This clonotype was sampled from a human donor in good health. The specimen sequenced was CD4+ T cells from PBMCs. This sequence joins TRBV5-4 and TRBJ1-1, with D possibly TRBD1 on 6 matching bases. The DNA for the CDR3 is TGTGCCAGCAGCCTCGACAGGCTTACGGCTTTCTTT. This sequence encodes CASSLDRLTAFF.